This T cell receptor (beta chain) appears in the sequencing data of a study of CXCR3-negative and CXCR3-positive naive CD8 T cells. Regarding the study as a whole: Memory CD8+ cells showed much lower diversity, while both naive subsets were comparably high. TRB CDR3 properties served as the basis for inferring TCR strength, and surface CD5 was comparable between naive subsets. Naive cells that were CXCR3-negative or CXCR3-positive used TRBV-TRBJ genes alike, while memory cells diverged. The study found more hydrophobic TRB CDR3s in CXCR3-positive naive cells than in CXCR3-negative naive cells.

Worth noting for this clonotype: What it recognizes is unknown.

cDNA libraries for TRB were generated by 5' RACE incorporating UMI labels. TCRdb re-called the 5' RACE reads; one entry per CDR3 protein, DNA not given. The sample totals around 84,000 distinct CDR3 sequences; its top ten clones hold roughly 0.8%. Looked up from germline, CDR1 is SGHDN and CDR2 is FVKESK. The CDR3 length is 16 residues. The chain has TRBV14 and TRBJ2-7. The receptor's source is a human donor in good health. Some clones in this sample may be carry-over from other donors' samples. Sequences were obtained from naive CXCR3+ CD8+ T cells from blood. The subset: CD45RO-CCR7+CD27+CD95- naive CD8+ T cells expressing CXCR3 (TNR3+). CDR3: CASSQEIELGVYEQYF. Together with reference TRBV14 and TRBJ2-7, the CDR3 gives the full variable domain: EAGVTQFPSHSVIEKGQTVTLRCDPISGHDNLYWYRRVMGKEIKFLLHFVKESKQDESGMPNNRFLAERTGGTYSTLKVQPAELEDSGVYFCASSQEIELGVYEQYFGPGTRLTVT.